The next 7 T cell receptor beta chains were all read from a single sample in a study of blood T cell repertoires in COVID-19. The protocol was immunoSEQ multiplex PCR, while the TCRdb copy is restricted to in-frame clones and leaves out a portion. The table lists 500,000 to 600,000 clones, roughly nine tenths of them singletons, with around 8% in the top ten. The sequenced sample consisted of peripheral blood. These receptors were obtained from a woman between 50 and 59 years old with COVID-19, enrolled during active disease.

The chain uses TRBV3-1 (or the pseudogene TRBV3-2) and TRBJ2-3, with D maybe TRBD1 (5 bases). The V gene lost 1 base and the J gene lost 1 base, with 12 bases spanning the gap. Germline values: CDR1 LGHDT, CDR2 YNNKEL (reference sequence). CDR3 length: 16 amino acids. The CDR3 DNA reads as TGTGCCAGCAGCCAAGTAGTGGGGCCTCGCACAGATACGCAGTATTTT. Its translation: CASSQVVGPRTDTQYF.

This chain joins TRBV10-1 and TRBJ2-7; D gene uncertain. Trimming took off 8 bases at V and 1 base at J, with 9 bases between the two ends. This CDR3 contains 12 residues. Germline CDR1 reads WNHNN; CDR2 reads SYGVQD (reference sequence). The CDR3 reads CASPYPSYEQYF. The CDR3 region has the DNA TGCGCCAGCCCTTATCCGTCCTACGAGCAGTACTTC.

J is TRBJ2-2 and V is TRBV11-3; weak D call: TRBD1 (6 bases). Germline-derived CDR1 and CDR2 are SGHNT and YENEEA. The CDR3 contains 15 residues. Trimming stripped 3 bases from V and 5 bases from J, with 13 bases between. CDR3 sequence: CASSLGRGRTGELFF. The DNA for the CDR3 is TGTGCCAGCAGCTTGGGCAGGGGCAGGACCGGGGAGCTGTTTTTT. Looking up the rest from reference TRBV11-3 and TRBJ2-2 gives the full variable domain: EAGVVQSPRYKIIEKKQPVAFWCNPISGHNTLYWYLQNLGQGPELLIRYENEEAVDDSQLPKDRFSAERLKGVDSTLKIQPAELGDSAVYLCASSLGRGRTGELFFGEGSRLTVL.

The sample holds one count of this clone. This chain's CDR3 is CASSLVAGTGGGYTF. CDR3 bases: TGCGCCAGCAGCTTAGTTGCCGGGACAGGGGGTGGCTACACCTTC. The chain carries TRBV5-1 and TRBJ1-2; 11 bases are shared with TRBD1. The CDR3 sequence is 15 residues long. Germline lookup yields CDR1 SGHRS and CDR2 YFSETQ. V lost 2 bases and J lost 7; bases outside the gene matches: 7.

The chain carries TRBV19 and TRBJ1-2; TRBD1 matches at 10 bases. Germline V lookup: CDR1 LNHDA, CDR2 SQIVND (reference sequence). The CDR3 length is 17 residues. With 7 bases clipped from V and 7 bases from J, the junction kept 18 bases outside the gene matches. The CDR3 loop is CASKTPYNGQGDFGYTF. The CDR3 bases are TGTGCCAGTAAAACGCCCTATAATGGACAGGGGGATTTTGGCTACACCTTC.

This chain joins TRBV19 and TRBJ1-6; D unclear. V was shortened by 2 bases and J by 0 bases, with 8 bases between the two germline ends. Per the germline V gene, CDR1 is LNHDA and CDR2 is SQIVND (reference sequence). The CDR3 contains 16 residues. The CDR3 bases are TGTGCCAGTAGTATATCCCGGAGCTCCTATAATTCACCCCTCCACTTT. It is translated as CASSISRSSYNSPLHF.

The sample holds a few counts of this clone. The V call is TRBV14, the J call TRBJ1-6; possibly TRBD1 for D (6 bases). The CDR3 runs to 14 residues. V lost 6 bases and J lost 9, with 15 bases in between. The germline gives CDR1 SGHDN, CDR2 FVKESK. The CDR3 nucleotides read TGTGCCAGCAGTTACGATGTAGGGGGTTCACCCCTCCACTTT. Its protein product is CASSYDVGGSPLHF.